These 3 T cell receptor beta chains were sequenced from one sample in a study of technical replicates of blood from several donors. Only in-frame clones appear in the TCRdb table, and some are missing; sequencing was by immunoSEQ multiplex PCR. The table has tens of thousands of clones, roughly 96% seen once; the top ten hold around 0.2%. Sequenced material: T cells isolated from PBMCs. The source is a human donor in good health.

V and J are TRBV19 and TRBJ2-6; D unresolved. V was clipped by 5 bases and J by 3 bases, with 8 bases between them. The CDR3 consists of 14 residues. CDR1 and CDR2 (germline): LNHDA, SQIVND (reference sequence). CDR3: CASSELGGANVLTF. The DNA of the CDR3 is TGTGCCAGTAGTGAACTCGGTGGGGCCAACGTCCTGACTTTC.

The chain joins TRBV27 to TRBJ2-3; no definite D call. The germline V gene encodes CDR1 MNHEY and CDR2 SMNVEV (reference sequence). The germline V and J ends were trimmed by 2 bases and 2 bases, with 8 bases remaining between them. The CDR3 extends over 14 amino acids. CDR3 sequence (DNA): TGTGCCAGCAGTTTAAAAGCGCTCACAGATACGCAGTATTTT. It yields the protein CASSLKALTDTQYF.

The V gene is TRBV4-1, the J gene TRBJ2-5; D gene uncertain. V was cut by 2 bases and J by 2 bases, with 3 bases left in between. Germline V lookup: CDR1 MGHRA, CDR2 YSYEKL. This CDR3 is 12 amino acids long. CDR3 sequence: CASSQPQETQYF. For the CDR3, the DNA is TGCGCCAGCAGCCAACCTCAAGAGACCCAGTACTTC.